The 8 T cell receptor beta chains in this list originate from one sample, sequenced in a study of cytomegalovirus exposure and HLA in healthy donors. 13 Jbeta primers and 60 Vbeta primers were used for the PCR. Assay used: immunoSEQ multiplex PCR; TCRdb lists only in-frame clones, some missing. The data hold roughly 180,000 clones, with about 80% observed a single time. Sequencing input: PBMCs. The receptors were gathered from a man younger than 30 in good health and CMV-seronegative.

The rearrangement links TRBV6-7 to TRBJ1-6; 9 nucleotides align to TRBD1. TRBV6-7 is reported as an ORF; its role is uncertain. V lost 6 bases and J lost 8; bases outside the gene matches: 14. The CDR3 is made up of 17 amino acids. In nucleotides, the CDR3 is TGTGCCAGCAGATTACCGGACAGGGGTAAAGGGTATTCACCCCTCCACTTT. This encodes CASRLPDRGKGYSPLHF.

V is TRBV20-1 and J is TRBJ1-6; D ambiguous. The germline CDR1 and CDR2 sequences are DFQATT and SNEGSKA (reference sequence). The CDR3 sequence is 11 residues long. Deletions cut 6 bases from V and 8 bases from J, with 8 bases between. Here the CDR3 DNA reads TGCAGTGCCGGCGGCCATTCACCCCTCCACTTT. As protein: CSAGGHSPLHF.

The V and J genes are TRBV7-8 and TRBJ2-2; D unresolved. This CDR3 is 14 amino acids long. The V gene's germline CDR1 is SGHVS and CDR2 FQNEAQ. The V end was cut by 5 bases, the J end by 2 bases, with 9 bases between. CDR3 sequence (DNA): TGTGCCAGCAGCCCAGTTCGAAACACCGGGGAGCTGTTTTTT. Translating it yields CASSPVRNTGELFF.

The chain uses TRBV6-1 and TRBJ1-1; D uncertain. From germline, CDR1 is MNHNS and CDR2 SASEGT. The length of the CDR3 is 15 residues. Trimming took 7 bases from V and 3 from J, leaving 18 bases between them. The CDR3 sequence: CASIKTQFGDTEAFF. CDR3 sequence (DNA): TGTGCCAGCATTAAGACGCAGTTTGGAGACACTGAAGCTTTCTTT.

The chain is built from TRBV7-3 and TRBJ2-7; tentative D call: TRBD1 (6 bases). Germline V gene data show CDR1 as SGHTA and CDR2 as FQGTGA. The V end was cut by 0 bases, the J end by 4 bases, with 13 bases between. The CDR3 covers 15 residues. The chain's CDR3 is CASSLTGDIRYEQYF. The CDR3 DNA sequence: TGTGCCAGCAGCTTAACAGGGGACATCCGTTACGAGCAGTACTTC.

DNA of the CDR3: TGTGCCAGCAGGATAGATCCGGACAGTCCCTACGAGCAGTACTTC. Amino acids: CASRIDPDSPYEQYF. The V and J genes are TRBV5-6 and TRBJ2-7; D is possibly TRBD1 (6 bases). With 5 bases removed from V and 2 bases from J, the gap between germline ends came to 17 bases. Per germline, CDR1 SGHDT and CDR2 YYEEEE. The CDR3 runs 15 residues.

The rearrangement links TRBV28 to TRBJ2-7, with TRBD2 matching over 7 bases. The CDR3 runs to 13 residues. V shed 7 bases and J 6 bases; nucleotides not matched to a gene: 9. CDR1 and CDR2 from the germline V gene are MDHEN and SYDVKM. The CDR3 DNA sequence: TGTGCCAGCATCTTGGCTGGGGGGGGCGAGCAGTACTTC. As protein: CASILAGGGEQYF.

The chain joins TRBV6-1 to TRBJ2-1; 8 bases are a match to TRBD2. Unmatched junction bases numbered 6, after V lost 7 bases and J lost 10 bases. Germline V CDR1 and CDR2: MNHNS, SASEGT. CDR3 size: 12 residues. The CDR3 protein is CASMRLAGEQFF. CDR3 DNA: TGTGCCAGCATGCGGCTAGCGGGCGAGCAGTTCTTC.